This TCR beta chain was identified in a study of blood T cell repertoires in COVID-19. Study at large: Specimens from acute and convalescent COVID-19 originated in the United States, Italy and Spain. T cells, B-cell-depleted T cells, or PBMCs supplied cDNA or gDNA.

In the original workflow: Reference gene primer amplification gave estimated nucleated cell counts. Profiling relied on immunoSEQ multiplex PCR, and the TCRdb table lists in-frame clones only, not all of them. That table supplies the V and J calls and clone size; D and trimming were determined from the DNA. The data hold more than 150,000 clones, with around four fifths observed a single time. CDR3 length: 13 residues. Germline CDR1 reads MNHEY; CDR2 reads SVGAGI. The V and J ends lost 3 bases and 0 bases respectively, with 5 bases between them. The chain is built from TRBV6-5 and TRBJ1-1; no clear D. The source of this sequence is a woman aged 40 to 50 with acute or convalescent COVID-19. Sequencing was performed on peripheral blood. The CDR3 DNA reads TGTGCCAGCAGTTATAACTTGAACACTGAAGCTTTCTTT. Protein: CASSYNLNTEAFF.